This passage covers 27 T cell receptor beta chains from one sample sequenced in a study of blood T cell repertoires in COVID-19. Method: immunoSEQ multiplex PCR; TCRdb's copy keeps in-frame clones and lacks some. Of tens of thousands of clones in the sample, 89% were seen once. Sequenced sample: peripheral blood. These receptors were taken from a woman older than 75 with active COVID-19.

V and J are TRBV9 and TRBJ1-2; tentative D call: TRBD1 (5 bases). The CDR3 sequence is 14 residues long. With 5 bases removed from V and 4 bases from J, the gap between germline ends came to 15 bases. Germline V lookup: CDR1 SGDLS, CDR2 YYNGEE. In DNA, the CDR3 is TGTGCCAGCAGTCCCGACAGCAACTTCTATGGCTACACCTTC. This codes for CASSPDSNFYGYTF.

The chain links TRBV18 to TRBJ2-7; 9 nucleotides line up with TRBD2. CDR1 and CDR2 (germline): KGHSH, LQKENI. With V trimmed by 0 bases and J by 7 bases, 16 bases remained unmatched. The CDR3 sequence is 18 residues long. CDR3 sequence (DNA): TGTGCCAGCTCACCACCGGGGGGTAGCGGGAGACTTTCGCGGGAGCAGTACTTC. This translates into CASSPPGGSGRLSREQYF.

V and J are TRBV7-2 and TRBJ2-3; 8 bases align to TRBD2. Germline CDR1 SGHTA, CDR2 FQGNSA. The CDR3 consists of 15 residues. After removal of 4 bases from V and 0 bases from J, the junction contained 3 bases not matched to a gene. This chain's CDR3 is CASSSSGYSTDTQYF. The DNA for the CDR3 is TGTGCCAGCAGCTCTAGCGGGTATAGCACAGATACGCAGTATTTT.

The V and J genes are TRBV18 and TRBJ2-3; 7 nucleotides match TRBD2. Trimming at V came to 5 bases and at J to 1 base, leaving 6 bases not matched to a gene. The CDR3 contains 15 residues. Germline lookup yields CDR1 KGHSH and CDR2 LQKENI. The CDR3 region is CASSSRDYRTDTQYF. DNA of the CDR3: TGTGCCAGCTCATCCCGGGACTACCGCACAGATACGCAGTATTTT.

J is TRBJ2-3 and V is TRBV6-2 or TRBV6-3; D not certain. The CDR3 length is 17 residues. V was trimmed by 0 bases and J by 3 bases, leaving 16 bases between them. CDR1 is MNHEY and CDR2 is SVGEGT in the germline V gene. The CDR3, as DNA: TGTGCCAGCAGTTACTCCCTTCGACTCCAGACGACAGATACGCAGTATTTT. Its translation is CASSYSLRLQTTDTQYF.

The rearrangement joins TRBV7-6 to TRBJ2-1, with D tentatively TRBD2 (6 bases). CDR3 size: 14 residues. In germline, CDR1 is SGHVS, CDR2 FNYEAQ. The V and J ends lost 4 bases and 4 bases respectively, with 11 bases between them. The CDR3 bases are TGTGCCAGCAGCTCCCCGGGACTTTACAATGAGCAGTTCTTC. Protein sequence: CASSSPGLYNEQFF.

Concerning this clone: Within the sample, other DNA sequences also encode this same CDR3. V usage is TRBV9 and J usage is TRBJ2-2; D possibly corresponds to TRBD1 (5 bases). CDR1 and CDR2 (germline): SGDLS, YYNGEE. The CDR3 covers 13 residues. V was trimmed by 2 bases and J by 6 bases, leaving 8 bases between them. The CDR3 protein is CASSVQGAGELFF. The CDR3 nucleotides read TGTGCCAGCAGCGTGCAGGGCGCCGGGGAGCTGTTTTTT. Full variable domain (rest looked up from reference TRBV9 and TRBJ2-2): DSGVTQTPKHLITATGQRVTLRCSPRSGDLSVYWYQQSLDQGLQFLIQYYNGEERAKGNILERFSAQQFPDLHSELNLSSLELGDSALYFCASSVQGAGELFFGEGSRLTVL.

This clone has a single count. The V call is TRBV6-2 or TRBV6-3, the J call TRBJ2-2; D is perhaps TRBD2 (5 bases). The V end lost 2 bases, the J end lost 5 bases, and 12 bases lay between the germline ends. CDR1 and CDR2 from the germline V gene are MNHEY and SVGEGT. The CDR3 contains 15 residues. CDR3 in amino acids: CASSYRTGYTGELFF. The CDR3 region has the DNA TGTGCCAGCAGTTACCGAACGGGATATACCGGGGAGCTGTTTTTT.

The chain combines TRBV21-1 with TRBJ1-2; the table gives TRBD1 as D, unverified against the DNA. TRBV21-1 is classified as a pseudogene. The CDR3 is 14 amino acids. The CDR3 protein is CASSKNRGGGGYTF. The CDR3 DNA follows: TGTGCCAGCAGCAAGAATAGAGGGGGCGGTGGCTACACCTTC.

The J gene is TRBJ2-7, the V gene TRBV5-1; 12 nucleotides match TRBD1. The CDR3 runs 14 residues. J was trimmed by 7 bases and V by 3 bases; bases with no gene match: 5. In germline, CDR1 is SGHRS, CDR2 YFSETQ. CDR3 amino acids: CASSWGQGAGEQYF. CDR3 bases: TGCGCCAGCAGCTGGGGACAGGGGGCTGGGGAGCAGTACTTC.

The chain couples TRBV11-2 to TRBJ2-1; 7 bases are shared with TRBD1. This CDR3 region has 19 residues. From germline, CDR1 is SGHAT and CDR2 FQNNGV. V shed 6 bases, J shed 2 bases, and the junction held 19 bases outside the gene matches. CDR3 bases: TGTGCCAGCAGACATACCAAAACGGACAGGTCGGTCGCCTACAATGAGCAGTTCTTC. Protein product: CASRHTKTDRSVAYNEQFF. The full variable domain, rest sourced from reference TRBV11-2 and TRBJ2-1, is EAGVAQSPRYKIIEKRQSVAFWCNPISGHATLYWYQQILGQGPKLLIQFQNNGVVDDSQLPKDRFSAERLKGVDSTLKIQPAKLEDSAVYLCASRHTKTDRSVAYNEQFFGPGTRLTVL.

The chain couples TRBV19 to TRBJ2-7; 9 positions agree with TRBD2. This CDR3 is 14 amino acids long. The V gene's germline CDR1 is LNHDA and CDR2 SQIVND (reference sequence). V lost 3 bases to trimming and J lost 6 bases; unmatched junction nucleotides: 6. The CDR3 sequence is CASSILLAGTEQYF. CDR3 bases: TGTGCCAGTAGTATCCTTCTAGCGGGAACCGAGCAGTACTTC.

The rearrangement joins TRBV10-3 to TRBJ2-5, with a tentative D call TRBD2 (6 bases). This CDR3 contains 15 residues. Germline lookup yields CDR1 ENHRY and CDR2 SYGVKD. V lost 0 bases to trimming and J lost 5 bases, with 13 bases between them. CDR3 nucleotide sequence: TGTGCCATCAGTGAGTCGGAGGGCTGGATTGAGACCCAGTACTTC. Its protein is CAISESEGWIETQYF.

CDR3 sequence (DNA): TGTGCCAGCAGCTTATGGGGAGAGGACATTCAGTACTTC. Its protein product is CASSLWGEDIQYF. The chain links TRBV7-2 to TRBJ2-4; D might be TRBD2 (5 bases). The V gene's germline CDR1 is SGHTA and CDR2 FQGNSA. V was cut by 2 bases and J by 8 bases, with 10 bases left in between. CDR3 size: 13 residues. Together with reference TRBV7-2 and TRBJ2-4, the CDR3 gives the full variable domain: GAGVSQSPSNKVTEKGKDVELRCDPISGHTALYWYRQSLGQGLEFLIYFQGNSAPDKSGLPSDRFSAERTGGSVSTLTIQRTQQEDSAVYLCASSLWGEDIQYFGAGTRLSVL.

This clone was observed a single time. This chain links TRBV30 with TRBJ2-7; 9 bases line up with TRBD2. CDR3 length: 13 amino acids. Germline CDR1 and CDR2: GTSNPN and SVGIG (reference sequence). V shed 2 bases, J shed 4 bases, and the junction held 3 bases outside the gene matches. The CDR3 nucleotides read TGTGCCTGGAGTTCTAGCGGGGAATACGAGCAGTACTTC. This translates into CAWSSSGEYEQYF.

The chain links TRBV27 to TRBJ2-2; TRBD1 matches 7 bases. The V gene end was trimmed by 3 bases and the J gene end by 3 bases; junction bases not matched to a gene: 4. This CDR3 is built from 15 residues. CDR1 is MNHEY, CDR2 SMNVEV, per germline (reference sequence). The CDR3 protein is CASSFRQGDTGELFF. The CDR3 DNA sequence: TGTGCCAGCAGTTTCAGGCAGGGGGACACCGGGGAGCTGTTTTTT.

The CDR3 is CASSFRGGSYEQYF. In DNA form, the CDR3 reads TGCGCCAGCAGCTTTCGGGGGGGCTCCTACGAGCAGTACTTC. The chain recombines TRBV5-1 with TRBJ2-7; 8 bases are shared with TRBD2. CDR1 and CDR2 (germline): SGHRS, YFSETQ. After removal of 2 bases from V and 0 bases from J, the junction contained 1 base not matched to a gene. The CDR3 sequence is 14 residues long.

This rearrangement joins TRBV27 to TRBJ2-7, with 14 positions matching TRBD2. Germline lookup yields CDR1 MNHEY and CDR2 SMNVEV (reference sequence). V gave up 4 bases and J gave up 1 base; unmatched junction bases: 15. There are 20 residues in the CDR3. CDR3: CASSSYPLGTSGSHSYEQYF. The CDR3 nucleotides are TGTGCCAGCAGTTCCTACCCACTAGGGACTAGCGGGAGTCATTCCTACGAGCAGTACTTC.

The chain joins TRBV2 to TRBJ1-2; D is uncertain. The length of the CDR3 is 14 residues. The V and J ends lost 3 bases and 5 bases respectively, with 13 bases between them. CDR1 is SNHLY, CDR2 FYNNEI, per germline. In nucleotides, the CDR3 is TGTGCCAGCAGTGACGTCCGGGGATGGTATGGCTACACCTTC. Protein: CASSDVRGWYGYTF.

The V call is TRBV5-4, the J call TRBJ1-1; tentative D call: TRBD1 (6 bases). Trimming shortened V by 4 bases and J by 4 bases, and 17 bases separated the two germline ends. CDR3 length: 15 amino acids. Germline V gives CDR1 SGHNT, CDR2 YYREEE (reference sequence). The chain's CDR3 is CASSQGRLEGTEAFF. CDR3 nucleotide sequence: TGTGCCAGCAGCCAGGGGCGCCTAGAGGGCACTGAAGCTTTCTTT.

About this clone itself: Different DNA sequences within this sample yield the same CDR3. V and J are TRBV7-3 and TRBJ1-1; D uncertain. The V end lost 5 bases, the J end lost 0 bases, and 7 bases lay between the germline ends. Germline assignment: CDR1 SGHTA and CDR2 FQGTGA. This CDR3 is built from 13 residues. The CDR3 reads CASSPTVNTEAFF. The CDR3 DNA reads TGTGCCAGCAGCCCCACAGTGAACACTGAAGCTTTCTTT.

The chain carries TRBV20-1 and TRBJ1-5; 7 nucleotides match TRBD1. The CDR3 contains 16 residues. The V segment lost 3 bases and the J segment 0 bases; nucleotides outside the gene matches: 8. Germline V lookup: CDR1 DFQATT, CDR2 SNEGSKA (reference sequence). CDR3 coding DNA: TGCAGTGCTAGTCAACCAGGGGGAGGTAGCAATCAGCCCCAGCATTTT. Encoded protein: CSASQPGGGSNQPQHF.

CDR3 loop: CASSLGQGAYGYTF. CDR3 sequence (DNA): TGTGCCAGCAGCTTGGGGCAGGGGGCCTATGGCTACACCTTC. The chain uses TRBV5-6 and TRBJ1-2; 8 bases match TRBD1. CDR3 size: 14 residues. Germline V lookup: CDR1 SGHDT, CDR2 YYEEEE. With 0 bases clipped from V and 4 bases from J, the junction kept 2 bases outside the gene matches. The whole variable domain, filled in from reference TRBV5-6 and TRBJ1-2, reads DAGVTQSPTHLIKTRGQQVTLRCSPKSGHDTVSWYQQALGQGPQFIFQYYEEEERQRGNFPDRFSGHQFPNYSSELNVNALLLGDSALYLCASSLGQGAYGYTFGSGTRLTVV.

This clone has only a few counts. The rearrangement links TRBV25-1 to TRBJ2-7; the match to TRBD2 covers 9 bases. The trim removed 1 base at V and 3 bases at J, leaving 7 bases unmatched. Germline-derived CDR1 and CDR2 are MGHDK and SYGVNS. The CDR3 sequence is 16 residues long. CDR3 sequence reads: CASSELGGRAGYEQYF. DNA for the CDR3: TGTGCCAGCAGTGAATTGGGCGGGAGGGCCGGCTACGAGCAGTACTTC.

This chain connects TRBV7-2 to TRBJ2-3; 8 nucleotides agree with TRBD2. With 5 bases clipped from V and 7 bases from J, the junction kept 14 bases outside the gene matches. Germline V gene lookup returns CDR1 SGHTA and CDR2 FQGNSA. The CDR3 covers 16 residues. This CDR3 reads CASSPGGSGIGNTQYF. The CDR3 bases are TGTGCCAGCAGCCCTGGCGGTAGCGGGATAGGGAATACGCAGTATTTT.

CDR3 coding DNA: TGTGCCAGCTCACCGTTTGAGGGAGGGGGCACAGATACGCAGTATTTT. Encoded protein: CASSPFEGGGTDTQYF. This rearrangement joins TRBV18 to TRBJ2-3; TRBD2 agrees at 7 bases. CDR1 and CDR2 (germline): KGHSH, LQKENI. V trimming: 3 bases; J trimming: 1 base; junction bases outside the gene matches: 7. The CDR3 loop spans 16 amino acids. Full variable domain (rest looked up from reference TRBV18 and TRBJ2-3): NAGVMQNPRHLVRRRGQEARLRCSPMKGHSHVYWYRQLPEEGLKFMVYLQKENIIDESGMPKERFSAEFPKEGPSILRIQQVVRGDSAAYFCASSPFEGGGTDTQYFGPGTRLTVL.

The rearrangement links TRBV6-2 or TRBV6-3 to TRBJ1-2; D unresolved. In germline, CDR1 is MNHEY, CDR2 SVGEGT. Trimming took 6 bases from V and 2 from J, leaving 13 bases between them. The CDR3 totals 14 residues. CDR3: CASSDGSANYGYTF. In DNA form, the CDR3 reads TGTGCCAGCAGCGACGGGTCGGCAAACTATGGCTACACCTTC.